This TCR beta chain originates from a study of tumor-infiltrating lymphocytes in primary liver carcinoma. Overall study: The study enrolled male and female patients aged 30 to 69 years. T1-T3 N0M0 was the stage of the tumors, which were 4.2 to 10 cm across.

Out of unsorted whole blood came the blood RNA, and germline DNA was extracted as well. It was before surgery that approximately 4 milliliters of peripheral blood were collected. General study findings and limits: Comparison of CD4+ and CD8+ repertoires was precluded by bulk unsorted samples.

With respect to this clonotype: Its antigen is unknown. This may come from a read error, since a much larger clone is one base off.

A primer in the constant region served to generate TCR beta cDNA from approximately 500 ng of total RNA. Three rounds of nested multiplex PCR with slightly modified ARM-PCR produced TCR beta libraries. TCRdb processed the multiplex PCR reads anew with MiXCR; each CDR3 protein has one entry. The repertoire consists of around 330,000 distinct CDR3 sequences, with 55% to 65% occurring once and the leading ten covering 9% to 10%. The sample consisted of peripheral blood. The receptor was isolated from a man aged 40-50 years with primary liver carcinoma and hepatitis B virus infection.

Here the CDR3 reads CANRGRATSYNEQFF. The CDR3 DNA sequence: TGTGCCAACAGGGGCAGGGCCACCTCCTACAATGAGCAGTTCTTC. The chain uses TRBV6-5 and TRBJ2-1; 7 bases map to TRBD1. Germline-derived CDR1 and CDR2 are MNHEY and SVGAGI. V lost 10 bases and J lost 0; bases outside the gene matches: 9. The CDR3 is 15 amino acids.